This T cell receptor beta chain was observed in a study of Ad26.COV2.S vaccination and SARS-CoV-2 variants. Study-wide results and limits: Total responses of T cells may have been underestimated by the analyses of TCR breadth and depth.

The data were produced by immunoSEQ multiplex PCR, yet TCRdb's version contains in-frame clones alone and is incomplete. The table records hundreds of thousands of clones, 80% to 95% of them present only once. This CDR3 contains 15 residues. The germline gives CDR1 SGHRS, CDR2 YFSETQ. The ends lost 2 bases at V and 4 bases at J; junction bases unmatched: 6. Worth noting for this clone: Its target is unknown.

The treatment was: 15 to 20 received Ad26.COV2.S at low or high dose, single or two shots; a few received placebo; per-sample allocation not given. Sampling was performed 63 days after the first vaccine or placebo injection. The genes are TRBV5-1 and TRBJ2-1; 7 bases match TRBD2. This receptor was taken from a person between 18 and 60 years old who received the Ad26.COV2.S COVID-19 vaccine or a placebo. Sequenced here: peripheral blood, sampled in a trial of Ad26.COV2.S vaccine versus placebo. CDR3 sequence (DNA): TGCGCCAGCAGCTTCGCCAGCGGGAAATACAATGAGCAGTTCTTC. This sequence encodes CASSFASGKYNEQFF.